These T cell receptor beta chains were read from a single sample in a study of blood T cell repertoires in COVID-19. The data were produced by immunoSEQ multiplex PCR, yet TCRdb's version contains in-frame clones alone and is incomplete. The table lists tens of thousands of clones, around 80% of them singletons. Sequences were obtained from peripheral blood. These receptors all stem from an elderly woman with acute or convalescent COVID-19. Both conserved end residues are part of each CDR3. A D gene is named only where the DNA matches it firmly. Clone size is shown for a subset of rows, as once, few, many or a class of expanded clone.

v_gene	abundance	d_gene	j_gene	CDR3aa	CDR3nt
TRBV6-1	-	TRBD1	TRBJ2-3	CASSALGDSRVRDTQYF	TGTGCCAGCAGTGCCCTTGGGGACAGTCGCGTCAGAGATACGCAGTATTTT
TRBV3-1/TRBV3-2	-	-	TRBJ1-5	CASSQELGPNQPQHF	TGTGCCAGCAGCCAAGAATTGGGCCCTAATCAGCCCCAGCATTTT
TRBV5-4	few	-	TRBJ1-2	CATGGQPELYGYTF	TGTGCCACCGGTGGGCAACCTGAACTCTATGGCTACACCTTC
TRBV6-4	-	-	TRBJ2-3	CASSEQAGPGVDTQYF	TGTGCCAGCAGTGAACAAGCGGGCCCGGGCGTGGATACGCAGTATTTT
TRBV6-6	few	TRBD1	TRBJ1-2	CASSYQGAANYGYTF	TGTGCCAGCAGTTATCAGGGGGCGGCCAACTATGGCTACACCTTC
TRBV7-6	-	TRBD2	TRBJ2-1	CASSLARAGGYNEQFF	TGTGCCAGCAGCTTAGCGCGAGCGGGGGGTTACAATGAGCAGTTCTTC
TRBV7-8	-	TRBD2	TRBJ2-2	CAQSRASGRVNTGELFF	TGTGCCCAAAGCCGAGCTAGCGGGAGGGTAAACACCGGGGAGCTGTTTTTT
TRBV7-2	-	TRBD2	TRBJ2-1	CASSSPGLAHNEQFF	TGTGCCAGCAGCTCCCCGGGACTAGCACACAATGAGCAGTTCTTC
TRBV10-3	-	TRBD1	TRBJ2-1	CAISGQGGDNEQFF	TGTGCCATCAGCGGACAGGGGGGGGACAATGAGCAGTTCTTC
TRBV6-5	-	-	TRBJ1-2	CASSYGGEGYTF	TGTGCCAGCAGTTACGGAGGGGAAGGCTACACCTTC
TRBV6-2/TRBV6-3	-	-	TRBJ2-7	CASSYGGILEQYF	TGTGCCAGCAGTTATGGGGGGATTCTCGAGCAGTACTTC
TRBV30	-	TRBD2	TRBJ2-4	CAWSVLQRDPKNIQYF	TGTGCCTGGAGTGTACTGCAGCGGGACCCCAAAAACATTCAGTACTTC
TRBV28	-	-	TRBJ1-2	CASSSPNGYTF	TGTGCCAGCAGTTCCCCTAACGGCTACACCTTC
TRBV7-8	-	-	TRBJ1-5	CASSLVGAYSNQPQHF	TGTGCCAGCAGCTTAGTTGGGGCGTATAGCAATCAGCCCCAGCATTTT
TRBV18	-	-	TRBJ2-3	CASSPFVDPDTQYF	TGTGCCAGCTCACCGTTTGTAGATCCAGATACGCAGTATTTT
TRBV11-3	-	TRBD2	TRBJ2-5	CASSFRGERGETQYF	TGTGCCAGCAGCTTCCGGGGGGAGCGGGGAGAGACCCAGTACTTC
TRBV9	-	-	TRBJ2-7	CASSVNQVPYEQYF	TGTGCCAGCAGCGTCAATCAGGTCCCCTACGAGCAGTACTTC
TRBV28	-	-	TRBJ2-7	CASSFGGGGNSYEQYF	TGTGCCAGCAGTTTCGGTGGTGGCGGAAACTCCTACGAGCAGTACTTC
TRBV4-2	once	TRBD1	TRBJ1-6	CASSQEPTGGNSPLHF	TGTGCCAGCAGCCAAGAGCCAACAGGGGGTAATTCACCCCTCCACTTT
TRBV7-3	-	TRBD2	TRBJ2-3	CASSLTGRADTQYF	TGTGCCAGCAGCTTAACGGGGAGGGCAGATACGCAGTATTTT
TRBV3-1/TRBV3-2	-	-	TRBJ2-7	CASSQVAYRPYEQYF	TGTGCCAGCAGCCAAGTGGCGTACAGGCCCTACGAGCAGTACTTC
TRBV6-6	-	-	TRBJ1-1	CASSSRTDTEAFF	TGTGCCAGCAGCTCCAGGACAGACACTGAAGCTTTCTTT
TRBV13	-	TRBD2	TRBJ2-2	CASTARASGAPGELFF	TGTGCCAGCACCGCCCGGGCTAGCGGGGCCCCCGGGGAGCTGTTTTTT
TRBV21-1	-	-	TRBJ2-3	CASSGSGSPTDTQYF	TGTGCCAGCAGCGGCTCAGGATCCCCTACAGATACGCAGTATTTT
TRBV11-3	once	TRBD1	TRBJ2-7	CASSSGQGYEQYF	TGTGCCAGCAGCTCAGGACAGGGCTACGAGCAGTACTTC
TRBV7-8	once	-	TRBJ1-1	CASSRDGVVTKGGEAFF	TGTGCCAGCAGCCGCGACGGGGTAGTGACGAAGGGCGGTGAAGCTTTCTTT
TRBV5-4	-	-	TRBJ2-1	CASSLMGREQFF	TGTGCCAGCAGCTTGATGGGCAGGGAGCAGTTCTTC
TRBV24-1	few	-	TRBJ2-2	CATSDLRQGNTGELFF	TGTGCCACCAGTGATTTAAGGCAGGGGAACACCGGGGAGCTGTTTTTT
TRBV12-5	-	TRBD1	TRBJ1-5	CASGAIGTGNQPQHF	TGTGCTAGTGGTGCAATCGGGACAGGCAATCAGCCCCAGCATTTT
TRBV7-2	-	-	TRBJ2-2	CASRPTPSGELFF	TGTGCCAGCAGACCAACTCCGTCCGGGGAGCTGTTTTTT
TRBV11-3	-	TRBD2	TRBJ2-1	CASSPRTSGSGAEQFF	TGTGCCAGCAGCCCTAGGACTAGCGGGTCTGGTGCTGAGCAGTTCTTC
TRBV4-1	-	-	TRBJ1-4	CASSQDGAGRTNEKLFF	TGCGCCAGCAGCCAAGATGGGGCAGGGCGAACTAATGAAAAACTGTTTTTT
TRBV7-2	-	TRBD1	TRBJ1-1	CASSFIRGQGRTEAFF	TGTGCCAGCAGCTTCATTAGGGGACAGGGGCGGACTGAAGCTTTCTTT
TRBV11-2	-	-	TRBJ2-1	CASSPPGSGNEQFF	TGTGCCAGCAGCCCCCCGGGGTCGGGCAATGAGCAGTTCTTC
TRBV6-5	once	-	TRBJ2-7	CASSIGTPPSYEQYF	TGTGCCAGCAGTATCGGGACACCACCCTCCTACGAGCAGTACTTC
TRBV7-3	-	TRBD2	TRBJ2-2	CASSPRTSGELFF	TGTGCCAGCAGCCCCCGGACTAGCGGGGAGCTGTTTTTT
TRBV19	-	TRBD1	TRBJ1-1	CASSTQGQQNTEAFF	TGTGCCAGTAGTACGCAGGGACAGCAGAACACTGAAGCTTTCTTT
TRBV27	few	-	TRBJ2-2	CASRGGASARTGELFF	TGTGCCAGCAGGGGTGGGGCCTCGGCCAGGACCGGGGAGCTGTTTTTT
TRBV2	-	-	TRBJ1-4	CASSPDQGLDEKLFF	TGTGCCAGCAGTCCCGACCAGGGGCTCGATGAAAAACTGTTTTTT
TRBV30	-	-	TRBJ1-1	CAWSVIGTYRASEAFF	TGTGCCTGGAGTGTGATAGGGACATACAGGGCCTCCGAAGCTTTCTTT
TRBV3-1/TRBV3-2	-	-	TRBJ2-3	CASSQGHRDRPPSTDTQYF	TGTGCCAGCAGCCAAGGGCACAGGGACCGGCCTCCGAGCACAGATACGCAGTATTTT
TRBV29-1	-	-	TRBJ2-7	CSVRAGPYEQYF	TGCAGCGTTCGGGCAGGGCCCTACGAGCAGTACTTC
TRBV19	-	-	TRBJ1-5	CASSISGVPQHF	TGTGCCAGTAGTATCAGTGGAGTGCCCCAGCATTTT
TRBV7-6	-	TRBD2	TRBJ2-5	CASSPGLAGVLWETQYF	TGTGCCAGCAGCCCCGGTTTAGCGGGAGTTCTCTGGGAGACCCAGTACTTC
TRBV5-4	-	TRBD1	TRBJ1-1	CASSKPGQPNTEAFF	TGTGCCAGCAGCAAACCGGGACAGCCGAACACTGAAGCTTTCTTT
TRBV11-2	-	TRBD2	TRBJ2-5	CASSLDWASGIETQYF	TGTGCCAGCAGCTTAGATTGGGCTAGCGGCATAGAGACCCAGTACTTC
TRBV10-2	few	TRBD2	TRBJ2-3	CASSVTGGIADTQYF	TGCGCCAGCAGTGTTACGGGAGGGATCGCAGATACGCAGTATTTT
TRBV12-5	-	-	TRBJ1-1	CASGTETAAFF	TGTGCTAGTGGTACTGAGACAGCCGCCTTCTTT
TRBV4-2	-	TRBD2	TRBJ2-3	CASSPLRGGGTDTQYF	TGTGCCAGCAGCCCCTTACGGGGGGGAGGCACAGATACGCAGTATTTT
TRBV3-1/TRBV3-2	-	-	TRBJ1-2	CASSQDQGGYTF	TGTGCCAGCAGCCAAGATCAGGGAGGCTACACCTTC
TRBV19	-	-	TRBJ2-5	CASKTLGGGETQYF	TGTGCCAGTAAGACCCTAGGTGGAGGGGAGACCCAGTACTTC
TRBV6-1	once	-	TRBJ1-1	CASSEVTGEAFF	TGTGCCAGCAGTGAAGTAACAGGGGAAGCTTTCTTT
TRBV28	-	TRBD1	TRBJ1-2	CASSIGQVGGYTF	TGTGCCAGCAGTATTGGACAGGTTGGGGGCTACACCTTC
TRBV9	-	-	TRBJ2-1	CASGPEQFF	TGTGCCAGCGGGCCTGAGCAGTTCTTC
TRBV14	-	TRBD2	TRBJ2-2	CASSQDHGGTGELFF	TGTGCCAGCAGCCAAGATCACGGGGGGACCGGGGAGCTGTTTTTT